A selection of T cell receptor beta chains follows, all from one sample in a study of beta chain features in type 1 diabetes. The table came from immunoSEQ multiplex PCR; TCRdb's copy has only in-frame clones and leaves some out. There are 120,000 or so clones in the sample; roughly 17% occur only once, and roughly 2.6% lies in the top ten. The source material was central memory CD4+ T cells from blood. The origin of the receptors is a man in his late teens or twenties with type 1 diabetes. CDR3s include the opening cysteine and the closing phenylalanine or tryptophan. A D gene is named only where the DNA matches it firmly. Rows may omit the clone size; those that give it use once, few, many or a size class.

>TRBV6-6|.|TRBJ2-5|.
TGTGCCAGCAGTTCCCGTACGGCGTCCCAAGAGACCCAGTACTTC
CASSSRTASQETQYF
>TRBV2|TRBD2|TRBJ2-3|.
TGTGCCAGCAGAGACTTAGCCTTTGGAGTAGCGGGGTCTGATACGCAGTATTTT
CASRDLAFGVAGSDTQYF
>TRBV18|TRBD1|TRBJ2-5|few
TGTGCCAGCTCATCGGCGGCAGGGGGCGCGGAGACCCAGTACTTC
CASSSAAGGAETQYF
>TRBV7-2|.|TRBJ2-7|few
TGTGCCAGCAGCTCTCAGGGCTACGAGCAGTACTTC
CASSSQGYEQYF
>TRBV7-9|.|TRBJ1-2|.
TGTGCCAGCAGCTTGAAAGGGGTTGGGGATGGCTACACCTTC
CASSLKGVGDGYTF
>TRBV7-8|.|TRBJ2-2|.
TGTGCCAGCAGCTCCTATGCAGGCACCGGGGAGCTGTTTTTT
CASSSYAGTGELFF
>TRBV18|TRBD2|TRBJ2-7|.
TGTGCCAGCTCTCAAGCGGGAGGGTCCTCCGAGCAGTACTTC
CASSQAGGSSEQYF
>TRBV7-9|TRBD1|TRBJ2-7|few
TGTGCCAGCAGCTATACAGGGGACGAGCAGTACTTC
CASSYTGDEQYF
>TRBV7-2|.|TRBJ1-2|few
TGTGCCAGCAGGATTAGGGCCTATGGCTACACCTTC
CASRIRAYGYTF
>TRBV15|TRBD1|TRBJ2-2|few
TGTGCCACCAGCACTGGGACAGGATTAAGCCGGGAGCTGTTTTTT
CATSTGTGLSRELFF
>TRBV28|.|TRBJ2-3|few
TGTGCCAGCAGTTCTCCCGGCGGCCCCCCCACAGATACGCAGTATTTT
CASSSPGGPPTDTQYF
>TRBV6-6|TRBD1|TRBJ1-1|few
TGTGCCAGCAGTTACGAAACAGGGGAAGAGGATGAAGCTTTCTTT
CASSYETGEEDEAFF
>TRBV7-3|TRBD1|TRBJ2-1|.
TGTGCCAGCAGCCAGGGGGATGAGCAGTTCTTC
CASSQGDEQFF
>TRBV30|.|TRBJ1-3|many
TGTGCCTGGTCACTAGTCTCTGGAAACACCATATATTTT
CAWSLVSGNTIYF
>TRBV5-1|.|TRBJ1-2|many
TGCGCCAGCAGCTTGGGGACCGACTATGGCTACACCTTC
CASSLGTDYGYTF
>TRBV27|TRBD2|TRBJ2-7|.
TGTGCCAGCAGTTTAAGGTTCACTAGCGGAGGTCCCCTCTACGAGCAGTACTTC
CASSLRFTSGGPLYEQYF
>TRBV30|.|TRBJ1-1|.
TGTGCCTGGAACCAGGGGATGAACACTGAAGCTTTCTTT
CAWNQGMNTEAFF
>TRBV2|.|TRBJ1-2|few
TGTGCCAGCAGTGAAGCGGGGACACGCTACACCTTC
CASSEAGTRYTF
>TRBV5-6|.|TRBJ2-7|once
TGTGCCAGCAGCTCCGATGGGGGCTACGAATCCCAGCAGTACTTC
CASSSDGGYESQQYF
>TRBV15|.|TRBJ2-1|many
TGTGCCACCAGCAGAGATGAGGACTCCGAGCAGTTCTTC
CATSRDEDSEQFF
>TRBV14|.|TRBJ1-4|few
TGTGCCAGCAGCCAAATGGGGGCTCAGGAAAAACTGTTTTTT
CASSQMGAQEKLFF
>TRBV4-1|TRBD2|TRBJ2-7|few
TGCGCCAGCAGCCAAGGTCTAGCGGGTCCCCGTTCCCACGAGCAGTACTTC
CASSQGLAGPRSHEQYF
>TRBV28|TRBD1|TRBJ2-5|few
TGTGCCAGCAGTTTACTAAATCTTCGACAGGGGGCAAGTGAGACCCAGTACTTC
CASSLLNLRQGASETQYF
>TRBV5-6|.|TRBJ2-3|once
TGTGCCAGCAGCGGCCTAGTCACGCAGTATTTT
CASSGLVTQYF
>TRBV29-1|.|TRBJ2-1|few
TGCAGCGTGACGGGCAGCGCCTACAATGAGCAGTTCTTC
CSVTGSAYNEQFF
>TRBV2|TRBD1|TRBJ1-2|few
TGTGCCAGCAGCCAAGGGACAGGGATCTCTCAGGCATATGGCTACACCTTC
CASSQGTGISQAYGYTF
>TRBV4-1|.|TRBJ2-1|.
TGCGCCAGCAGCCAAGAGGCTTTTGCTAGCGCTAGGTTTAGTGAGCAGTTCTTC
CASSQEAFASARFSEQFF
>TRBV6-4|TRBD2|TRBJ2-2|.
TGTGCCAGCAGCCTAGTAGGACTAGCGGGAGGAACGAACACCGGGGAGCTGTTTTTT
CASSLVGLAGGTNTGELFF
>TRBV6-4|TRBD1|TRBJ1-1|.
TGTGCCAGTCGGGACAGGGTCGGCGAAGCTTTCTTT
CASRDRVGEAFF
>TRBV28|.|TRBJ2-2|few
TGTGCCAGCAGTTTGCCCTTCCGGACCGGGGAGCTGTTTTTT
CASSLPFRTGELFF
>TRBV2|.|TRBJ2-1|few
TGTGCCAGCAGCCGGTATGGAGACAATGAGCAGTTCTTC
CASSRYGDNEQFF
>TRBV5-4|.|TRBJ2-5|.
TGTGCCAGCAGCCCCGGACAGCAAGAGACCCAGTACTTC
CASSPGQQETQYF